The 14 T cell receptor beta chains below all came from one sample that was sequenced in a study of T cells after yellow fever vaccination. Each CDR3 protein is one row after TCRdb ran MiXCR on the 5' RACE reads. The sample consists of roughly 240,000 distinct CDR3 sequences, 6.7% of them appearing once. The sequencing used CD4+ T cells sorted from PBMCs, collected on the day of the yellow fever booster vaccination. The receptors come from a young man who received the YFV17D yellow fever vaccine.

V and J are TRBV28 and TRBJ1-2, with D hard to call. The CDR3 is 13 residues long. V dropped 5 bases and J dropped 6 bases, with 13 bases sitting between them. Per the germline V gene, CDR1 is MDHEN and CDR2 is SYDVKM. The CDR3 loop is CASSPSQRDGYTF. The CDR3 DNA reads TGTGCCAGCAGTCCGTCCCAGAGGGATGGCTACACCTTC.

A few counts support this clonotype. This CDR3 is CASSLGQGPWEQYF. CDR3 in DNA: TGCGCCAGCAGTCTGGGACAGGGGCCATGGGAGCAGTACTTC. The chain combines TRBV23-1 with TRBJ2-7; TRBD1 aligns across 10 bases. TRBV23-1 belongs to the ORF category, with a function that is uncertain. The ends lost 4 bases at V and 7 bases at J; junction bases unmatched: 7. The CDR3 has 14 residues.

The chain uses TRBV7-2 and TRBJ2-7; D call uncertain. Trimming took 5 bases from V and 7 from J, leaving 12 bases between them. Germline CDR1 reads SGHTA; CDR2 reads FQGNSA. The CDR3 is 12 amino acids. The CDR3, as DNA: TGTGCCAGCAGCCCCCCCCGCTGGGAGCAGTACTTC. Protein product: CASSPPRWEQYF.

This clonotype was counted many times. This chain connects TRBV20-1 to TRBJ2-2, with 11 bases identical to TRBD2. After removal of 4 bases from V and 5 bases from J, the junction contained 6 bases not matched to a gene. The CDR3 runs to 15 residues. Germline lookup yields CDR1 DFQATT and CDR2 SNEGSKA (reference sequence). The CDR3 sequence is CSAKIAGGPTGELFF. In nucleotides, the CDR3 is TGCAGTGCTAAAATAGCGGGAGGGCCGACCGGGGAGCTGTTTTTT.

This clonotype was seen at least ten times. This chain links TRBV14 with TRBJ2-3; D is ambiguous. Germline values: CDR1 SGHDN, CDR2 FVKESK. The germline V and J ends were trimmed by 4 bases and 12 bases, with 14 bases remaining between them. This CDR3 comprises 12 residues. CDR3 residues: CASSLPDLTQYF. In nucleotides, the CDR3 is TGTGCCAGCAGCCTCCCGGACCTTACCCAGTATTTT.

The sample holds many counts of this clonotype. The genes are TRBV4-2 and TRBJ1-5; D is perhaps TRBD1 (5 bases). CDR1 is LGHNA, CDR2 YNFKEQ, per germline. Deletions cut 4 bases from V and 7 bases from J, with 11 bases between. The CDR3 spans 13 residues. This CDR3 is CASSLGVGQPQHF. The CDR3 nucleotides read TGTGCCAGCAGCCTGGGGGTGGGCCAGCCCCAGCATTTT.

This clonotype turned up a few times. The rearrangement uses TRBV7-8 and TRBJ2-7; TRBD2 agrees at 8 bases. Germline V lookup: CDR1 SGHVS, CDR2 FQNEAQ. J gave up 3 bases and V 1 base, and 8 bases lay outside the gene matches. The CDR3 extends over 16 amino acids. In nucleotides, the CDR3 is TGTGCCAGCAGCTTAGGGGGTAGCGGGACCCGCTACGAGCAGTACTTC. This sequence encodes CASSLGGSGTRYEQYF.

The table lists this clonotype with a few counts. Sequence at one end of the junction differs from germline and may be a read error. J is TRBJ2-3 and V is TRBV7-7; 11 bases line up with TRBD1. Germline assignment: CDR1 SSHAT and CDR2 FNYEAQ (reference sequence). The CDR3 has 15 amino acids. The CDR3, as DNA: TGTGCTAGCAGCGCGAGGCGGGACAGGGGGGATACGCAGTATTTT. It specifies CASSARRDRGDTQYF. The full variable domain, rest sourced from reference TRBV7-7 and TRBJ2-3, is GAGVSQSPRYKVTKRGQDVTLRCDPISSHATLYWYQQALGQGPEFLTYFNYEAQPDKSGLPSDRFSAERPEGSISTLTIQRTEQRDSAMYRCASSARRDRGDTQYFGPGTRLTVL.

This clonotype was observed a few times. The CDR3 nucleotides read TGTGCCATCAGTGAAGTTTTACAGGGCTCCTACGAGCAGTACTTC. This translates into CAISEVLQGSYEQYF. The chain is built from TRBV10-3 and TRBJ2-7; perhaps TRBD1 as D (6 bases). Germline-derived CDR1 and CDR2 are ENHRY and SYGVKD. The length of the CDR3 is 15 residues. Trimming cost V 3 bases and J 0 bases, with 12 bases left between them.

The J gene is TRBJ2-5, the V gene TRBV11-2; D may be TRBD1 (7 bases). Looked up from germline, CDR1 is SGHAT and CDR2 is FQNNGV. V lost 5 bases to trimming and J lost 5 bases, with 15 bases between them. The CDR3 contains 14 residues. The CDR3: CASSTRGVVETQYF. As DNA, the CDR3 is TGTGCCAGCAGCACCAGGGGGGTAGTGGAGACCCAGTACTTC.

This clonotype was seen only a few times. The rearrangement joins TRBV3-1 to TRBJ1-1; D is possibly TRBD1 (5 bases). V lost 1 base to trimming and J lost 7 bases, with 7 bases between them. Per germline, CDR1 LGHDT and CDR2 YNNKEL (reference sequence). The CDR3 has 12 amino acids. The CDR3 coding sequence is TGTGCCAGCAGCCAAGGAAGGGGTGAAGCTTTCTTT. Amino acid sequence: CASSQGRGEAFF.

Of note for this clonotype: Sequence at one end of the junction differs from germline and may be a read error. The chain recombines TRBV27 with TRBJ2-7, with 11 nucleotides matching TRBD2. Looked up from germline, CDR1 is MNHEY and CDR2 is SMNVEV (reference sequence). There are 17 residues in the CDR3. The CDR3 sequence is CTSSRGQGLAETYEQYF. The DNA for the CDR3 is TGTACCAGCAGTCGCGGCCAGGGACTAGCGGAAACCTACGAGCAGTACTTC.

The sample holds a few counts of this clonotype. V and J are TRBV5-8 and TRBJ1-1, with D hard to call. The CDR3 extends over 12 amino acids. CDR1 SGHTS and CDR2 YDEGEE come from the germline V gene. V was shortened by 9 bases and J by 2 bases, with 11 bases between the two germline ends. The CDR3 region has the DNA TGTGCCACCACCCAGGTAAACACTGAAGCTTTCTTT. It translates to CATTQVNTEAFF.

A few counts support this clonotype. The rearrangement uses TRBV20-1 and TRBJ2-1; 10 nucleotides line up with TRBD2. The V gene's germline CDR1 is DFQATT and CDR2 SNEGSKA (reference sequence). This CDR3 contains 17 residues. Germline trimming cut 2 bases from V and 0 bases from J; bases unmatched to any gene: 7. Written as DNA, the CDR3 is TGCAGTGCTAGAAGTCTAGCGGGAGCTTTCTCCTACAATGAGCAGTTCTTC. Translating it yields CSARSLAGAFSYNEQFF.